The clone carrying this T cell receptor (beta chain) turned up a few times. Its specificity is unknown. In germline, CDR1 is MDHEN, CDR2 SYDVKM. V lost 7 bases to trimming and J lost 10 bases, with 11 bases between them. The CDR3 extends over 11 amino acids. This sample is part of a study of CD8 T cells in ankylosing spondylitis. Regarding the study as a whole: A motif in TCR beta, a set of roughly 8 highly homologous variants, appeared characteristic of ankylosing spondylitis blood. Reportedly, disease-linked clones are significantly enriched in ankylosing spondylitis patients' matched synovial fluid.

Scientists made TCR beta libraries using quantitative 5'-RACE with molecular barcodes. TCRdb called the 5' RACE reads again in MiXCR, with one record for every CDR3 protein. The sample contains more than 600,000 distinct CDR3 sequences, over 15% of which appear only once. The chain carries TRBV28 and TRBJ2-1; perhaps TRBD1 as D (5 bases). This TCR derives from a male donor with ankylosing spondylitis. Sequenced material: blood, either unsorted or a sorted T cell fraction (not recorded which). CDR3 nucleotides: TGTGCCAGCATACGCAGGGCGGAGCAGTTCTTC. It is translated as CASIRRAEQFF.